The sequence of this TCR beta chain was determined in a study of T-cell reconstitution after alpha-beta-depleted transplantation in children. The junction had 7 bases not matched to a gene; V was cut back by 5 bases and J by 6 bases. CDR3 length: 15 residues. Germline CDR1 is SEHNR and CDR2 is FQNEAQ (reference sequence). The TCRbeta library incorporated unique molecular identifiers. From the PCR reads, TCRdb called clonotypes with MiXCR, one entry per CDR3 protein. The sample lists about 360,000 distinct CDR3 sequences; less than 15% were seen once. The clonotype was recovered from a human donor who donated a stem cell graft to a child with Fanconi anemia. The genes are TRBV7-9 and TRBJ2-3; 11 bases fit TRBD2. This material consisted of PBMCs, taken from the stem cell graft. The DNA for the CDR3 is TGTGCCAGCAGCCCACCCACTAGCGGGGGCGATACGCAGTATTTT. Translated, it gives CASSPPTSGGDTQYF. Combining the CDR3 with reference TRBV7-9 and TRBJ2-3 gives the whole variable domain DTGVSQNPRHKITKRGQNVTFRCDPISEHNRLYWYRQTLGQGPEFLTYFQNEAQLEKSRLLSDRFSAERPKGSFSTLEIQRTEQGDSAMYLCASSPPTSGGDTQYFGPGTRLTVL.